The 10 T cell receptor beta chains below come from one sample, sequenced in a study of CD8+ T cells in alopecia areata. Specified treatment: oral pan-JAK inhibitor, 5-10 mg twice daily. cDNA prepared by RNA extraction and subsequent reverse transcription served as the template for sequencing. Data came from immunoSEQ multiplex PCR; TCRdb stores just in-frame clones and leaves some out. Here the sample spans 200,000 to 250,000 clones, 64% being singletons. This specimen consisted of CD4+ T cells sorted from blood, obtained at week 4, from a patient treated with tofacitinib. The receptors derive from a human donor with alopecia areata.

The chain employs TRBV7-9 and TRBJ2-5; D assignment may be TRBD1 or TRBD2 (5 bases each). The V end was cut by 0 bases, the J end by 3 bases, with 14 bases between. CDR1 and CDR2 from the germline V gene are SEHNR and FQNEAQ (reference sequence). The CDR3 is 16 amino acids. The CDR3 spells CASSLAGKGTKETQYF. The DNA of the CDR3 is TGTGCCAGCAGCTTAGCGGGAAAGGGGACCAAAGAGACCCAGTACTTC.

This chain connects TRBV29-1 to TRBJ2-7, with D perhaps matching TRBD1 (5 bases). The CDR3 covers 12 residues. V dropped 2 bases and J dropped 3 bases, with 8 bases sitting between them. Germline V gives CDR1 SQVTM, CDR2 ANQGSEA. CDR3 protein: CSVEWGNYEQYF. CDR3 bases: TGCAGCGTTGAATGGGGCAACTACGAGCAGTACTTC.

Regarding this clone: The conserved final phenylalanine or tryptophan is absent from the CDR3, which likely points to a read error. The DNA is omitted, as the CDR3 cannot be located on it reliably, and the CDR3 follows TCRdb's listing. This sequence joins TRBV18 and TRBJ2-4; the table gives TRBD2 as D, unverified against the DNA. The CDR3 has 9 residues if both end residues are counted. Germline CDR1 reads KGHSH; CDR2 reads LQKENI. CDR3 residues: CASSRLGGT.

The chain combines TRBV6-5 with TRBJ2-7; TRBD2 agrees at 11 bases. The junction had 2 bases not matched to a gene; V was cut back by 2 bases and J by 2 bases. The CDR3 is 15 residues long. Germline-derived CDR1 and CDR2 are MNHEY and SVGAGI. The CDR3: CASSYTSGGAYEQYF. Here the CDR3 DNA reads TGTGCCAGCAGTTACACTAGCGGGGGCGCCTACGAGCAGTACTTC.

This clone was seen a handful of times. The chain employs TRBV6-1 and TRBJ1-1, with D unclear. The CDR3 is 13 amino acids. Germline lookup yields CDR1 MNHNS and CDR2 SASEGT. V lost 1 base, J lost 0 bases, and 3 bases lay in between. The CDR3 bases are TGTGCCAGCAGTGAAGGGGTGAACACTGAAGCTTTCTTT. It encodes CASSEGVNTEAFF.

This clone has a single count. This chain uses TRBV4-1 with TRBJ2-1; D call uncertain. Trimming left V 3 bases short and J 0 bases short, with 9 bases between. There are 15 residues in the CDR3. Germline V gene lookup returns CDR1 MGHRA and CDR2 YSYEKL. The CDR3 loop reads CASSQQERSYNEQFF. The CDR3 nucleotides are TGCGCCAGCAGCCAGCAGGAGCGCTCCTACAATGAGCAGTTCTTC.

CDR3 DNA: TGTGCCTGGAGTGTAAGGGGTGGGGATACGCAGTATTTT. Its protein is CAWSVRGGDTQYF. V and J are TRBV30 and TRBJ2-3, with D possibly TRBD1 on 5 matching bases. V lost 0 bases and J 6 bases, leaving 10 bases between the germline ends. CDR3 length equals 13 residues. Germline V gene sequence: CDR1 GTSNPN, CDR2 SVGIG (reference sequence).

The chain couples TRBV5-1 to TRBJ1-5; no definite D call. The CDR3 extends over 13 amino acids. The germline CDR1 and CDR2 sequences are SGHRS and YFSETQ. Trimming took 2 bases from V and 1 from J, leaving 4 bases between them. CDR3 nucleotides: TGCGCCAGCAGCTTATGGAGCAATCAGCCCCAGCATTTT. This codes for CASSLWSNQPQHF.

In this sample, this clone turned up a few times. This chain uses TRBV14 with TRBJ2-2; D gene uncertain. Germline CDR1 SGHDN, CDR2 FVKESK. Trimming left V 1 base short and J 7 bases short, with 4 bases between. The CDR3 has 12 residues. In nucleotides, the CDR3 is TGTGCCAGCAGCCAAGGCCACGGGGAGCTGTTTTTT. This translates into CASSQGHGELFF.

The J gene is TRBJ2-1, the V gene TRBV5-1; unclear D gene. Germline V gene sequence: CDR1 SGHRS, CDR2 YFSETQ. The CDR3 sequence is 14 residues long. V was pared by 4 bases and J by 4 bases, with 12 bases between. This CDR3 reads CASSLASEYNEQFF. The CDR3 nucleotides read TGCGCCAGCAGCCTGGCCTCCGAATACAATGAGCAGTTCTTC.